One sample yielded the 7 T cell receptor beta chains listed below, sequenced in a study of shared clonotypes between healthy human individuals. Naive CD8 cells lacked CD45RO, underwent positive selection for CCR7 and left out terminally differentiated effector memory CD45RA+ cells. The protocol was immunoSEQ multiplex PCR, while the TCRdb copy is restricted to in-frame clones and leaves out a portion. This sample has about 820,000 clones, with around 93% found just once. The sequenced sample consisted of naive CD8+ T cells sorted from blood. The receptor source for this set is a man younger than 45 in good health.

This sequence joins TRBV27 and TRBJ2-7; TRBD2 matches at 7 bases. Germline CDR1 MNHEY, CDR2 SMNVEV (reference sequence). CDR3 length equals 14 residues. V dropped 2 bases and J dropped 6; count of bases not matched to a gene: 7. The CDR3 DNA reads as TGTGCCAGCAGTTTAACGGGACTACTCCCCGAGCAGTACTTC. Translation: CASSLTGLLPEQYF.

Concerning this clone itself: This specimen includes other DNA sequences encoding the same CDR3. In DNA form, the CDR3 reads TGTGCCAGCAGTGCGCTGAACACCGGGGAGCTGTTTTTT. It codes for CASSALNTGELFF. This sequence joins TRBV27 and TRBJ2-2; D gene ambiguous. The V end was cut by 5 bases, the J end by 1 base, with 5 bases between. The CDR3 is 13 residues long. Germline V gene data show CDR1 as MNHEY and CDR2 as SMNVEV (reference sequence).

This clone was seen once. The chain has TRBV5-1 and TRBJ2-5, with 9 bases matching TRBD1. The CDR3 is 14 residues long. J gave up 2 bases and V 3 bases, and 2 bases lay outside the gene matches. Germline-derived CDR1 and CDR2 are SGHRS and YFSETQ. The CDR3 reads CASSYDRGQETQYF. In DNA form, the CDR3 reads TGCGCCAGCAGCTACGACAGGGGGCAAGAGACCCAGTACTTC. The full variable domain, rest sourced from reference TRBV5-1 and TRBJ2-5, is KAGVTQTPRYLIKTRGQQVTLSCSPISGHRSVSWYQQTPGQGLQFLFEYFSETQRNKGNFPGRFSGRQFSNSRSEMNVSTLELGDSALYLCASSYDRGQETQYFGPGTRLLVL.

The chain couples TRBV6-1 to TRBJ2-1; 9 positions match TRBD1. V trimming: 4 bases; J trimming: 3 bases; junction bases outside the gene matches: 10. From germline, CDR1 is MNHNS and CDR2 SASEGT. There are 17 residues in the CDR3. DNA for the CDR3: TGTGCCAGCAGTGTTGCAACCGGGACAGGGCTCTACAATGAGCAGTTCTTC. Its protein product is CASSVATGTGLYNEQFF.

V gene TRBV7-9 combines with J gene TRBJ1-2, with TRBD1 identical over 7 bases. The CDR3 sequence is 14 residues long. The trim removed 5 bases at V and 6 bases at J, leaving 9 bases unmatched. Germline V gene data show CDR1 as SEHNR and CDR2 as FQNEAQ (reference sequence). This chain's CDR3 is CASSVGGASNGYTF. The CDR3 nucleotides read TGTGCCAGCAGCGTAGGGGGCGCGTCAAATGGCTACACCTTC.

V usage is TRBV27 and J usage is TRBJ2-7, with 13 bases fitting TRBD2. V gave up 1 base and J gave up 3 bases; unmatched junction bases: 3. Germline V gene sequence: CDR1 MNHEY, CDR2 SMNVEV (reference sequence). The CDR3 totals 16 residues. For the CDR3, the DNA is TGTGCCAGCAGTTTATTGGGGACTAGCGGGAACTACGAGCAGTACTTC. Translating it yields CASSLLGTSGNYEQYF.

The chain recombines TRBV5-1 with TRBJ2-7; weak D call: TRBD2 (6 bases). CDR1 and CDR2 from the germline V gene are SGHRS and YFSETQ. The CDR3 has 14 residues. Trimming pared 0 bases from V and 7 bases from J, leaving 14 bases between. CDR3 region: CASSLVRAGTEQYF. Here the CDR3 DNA reads TGCGCCAGCAGCTTGGTCCGGGCAGGGACTGAGCAGTACTTC.